The rows below give T cell receptor beta chains drawn from one sample of a study of post-analysis software for immune sequencing data. Each CDR3 protein gets one entry after TCRdb re-called the PCR reads with MiXCR. The sample has around 500,000 distinct CDR3 sequences, roughly 34% seen once. Sequencing was done on a sample of blood. These receptors were collected from a girl aged 2-17 years with multiple sclerosis. CDR3s include the opening cysteine and the closing phenylalanine or tryptophan. Each record gives: CDR3 DNA, CDR3 protein, clone size, V gene, D gene, J gene, CDR3 length. D genes are given only for firm matches. Size is stated for part of the rows, as once, few or many counts, or as a class when the clone is expanded.

CDR3 DNA: TGTGCCAGCAGCGGACAGGGGTCCACAGATACGCAGTATTTT; CDR3 protein: CASSGQGSTDTQYF; clone size: many; V gene: TRBV2; D gene: TRBD1; J gene: TRBJ2-3; CDR3 length: 14
CDR3 DNA: TGTGCCAGCAGCCAAGGAGCGGCAGTGGTCTATGGCTACACCTTC; CDR3 protein: CASSQGAAVVYGYTF; clone size: NA; V gene: TRBV3-1; D gene: NA; J gene: TRBJ1-2; CDR3 length: 15
CDR3 DNA: TGTGCCAGCAAAGGGGGACTAGCGGTAACCTACGAGCAGTACTTC; CDR3 protein: CASKGGLAVTYEQYF; clone size: few; V gene: TRBV6-2/TRBV6-3; D gene: TRBD2; J gene: TRBJ2-7; CDR3 length: 15
CDR3 DNA: TGTGCCAGCAGCCGCCCAACGGGTGCTACCTACAATGAGCAGTTCTTC; CDR3 protein: CASSRPTGATYNEQFF; clone size: NA; V gene: TRBV3-1; D gene: NA; J gene: TRBJ2-1; CDR3 length: 16
CDR3 DNA: TGCGCCAGCAGCTTGGGGACAGGGGATTCTGGGGCCAACGTCCTGACTTTC; CDR3 protein: CASSLGTGDSGANVLTF; clone size: NA; V gene: TRBV5-1; D gene: TRBD1; J gene: TRBJ2-6; CDR3 length: 17
CDR3 DNA: TGTGCCAGCAGCTTAAAAAGGGGGCTCACAGATACGCAGTATTTT; CDR3 protein: CASSLKRGLTDTQYF; clone size: few; V gene: TRBV11-2; D gene: TRBD1; J gene: TRBJ2-3; CDR3 length: 15
CDR3 DNA: TGTGCCAGCAGCTTAAGGGGCGGACGAGACAATGAGCAGTTCTTC; CDR3 protein: CASSLRGGRDNEQFF; clone size: few; V gene: TRBV7-8; D gene: NA; J gene: TRBJ2-1; CDR3 length: 15
CDR3 DNA: TGCAGTGCTAGAGATTTAAGCGGGGGCCTGTATTTT; CDR3 protein: CSARDLSGGLYF; clone size: NA; V gene: TRBV20-1; D gene: TRBD2; J gene: TRBJ2-3; CDR3 length: 12
CDR3 DNA: TGTGCCAGCTCGAAGGGGAACACTGAAGCTTTCTTT; CDR3 protein: CASSKGNTEAFF; clone size: NA; V gene: TRBV18; D gene: NA; J gene: TRBJ1-1; CDR3 length: 12
CDR3 DNA: TGCAGTGCTAGAGATCAGGGGACAGGGGGTGACTCACCCCTCCACTTT; CDR3 protein: CSARDQGTGGDSPLHF; clone size: few; V gene: TRBV20-1; D gene: TRBD1; J gene: TRBJ1-6; CDR3 length: 16
CDR3 DNA: TGTGCCAGCAGGGGAAGCGGGGGGGCAGACAATGAGCAGTTCTTC; CDR3 protein: CASRGSGGADNEQFF; clone size: NA; V gene: TRBV7-3; D gene: TRBD2; J gene: TRBJ2-1; CDR3 length: 15
CDR3 DNA: TGCGCCAGCAGCTTTGGAGGGAGTGGCTACACCTTC; CDR3 protein: CASSFGGSGYTF; clone size: many; V gene: TRBV5-1; D gene: NA; J gene: TRBJ1-2; CDR3 length: 12
CDR3 DNA: TGCAGTGCTAGTGCGGGGGCCGGGGGGAAACCTGAAGCTTTCTTT; CDR3 protein: CSASAGAGGKPEAFF; clone size: NA; V gene: TRBV20-1; D gene: NA; J gene: TRBJ1-1; CDR3 length: 15
CDR3 DNA: TGTGCCAGTAGTATAGCCACAGGGGCCCGATTTTGGTATGGCTACACCTTC; CDR3 protein: CASSIATGARFWYGYTF; clone size: few; V gene: TRBV19; D gene: TRBD1; J gene: TRBJ1-2; CDR3 length: 17
CDR3 DNA: TGTGCCAGCAGCTTAGAACAGCTTAATTCACCCCTCCACTTT; CDR3 protein: CASSLEQLNSPLHF; clone size: NA; V gene: TRBV7-2; D gene: NA; J gene: TRBJ1-6; CDR3 length: 14
CDR3 DNA: TGCAGTGCTAGCTTAAGCCATGGCTATGGCTACACCTTC; CDR3 protein: CSASLSHGYGYTF; clone size: NA; V gene: TRBV20-1; D gene: NA; J gene: TRBJ1-2; CDR3 length: 13
CDR3 DNA: TGTGCCAGCACCACAGGGAAGGATACGCAGTATTTT; CDR3 protein: CASTTGKDTQYF; clone size: NA; V gene: TRBV28; D gene: NA; J gene: TRBJ2-3; CDR3 length: 12
CDR3 DNA: TGTGCCAGCAGTCCCCGACGCGGGACCTCCTACGAGCAGTACTTC; CDR3 protein: CASSPRRGTSYEQYF; clone size: few; V gene: TRBV6-5; D gene: NA; J gene: TRBJ2-7; CDR3 length: 15
CDR3 DNA: TGTGCCAGCTCACCATCACAGGGGGTATCCTACAAGCAGTACTTC; CDR3 protein: CASSPSQGVSYKQYF; clone size: NA; V gene: TRBV18; D gene: TRBD1; J gene: TRBJ2-7; CDR3 length: 15
CDR3 DNA: TGCAGTGCTAGTTCTTCGGCAGGGGGCAATGAAAAACTGTTTTTT; CDR3 protein: CSASSSAGGNEKLFF; clone size: NA; V gene: TRBV20-1; D gene: TRBD1; J gene: TRBJ1-4; CDR3 length: 15
CDR3 DNA: TGTGCCAGCAGTTTAATGTTTTTAGGTTTGGATAATTCACCCCTCCACTTT; CDR3 protein: CASSLMFLGLDNSPLHF; clone size: NA; V gene: TRBV12-3/TRBV12-4; D gene: NA; J gene: TRBJ1-6; CDR3 length: 17
CDR3 DNA: TGTGCCAGCTCACCACCGCGCGGGGGGCTAGGCACAGATACGCAGTATTTT; CDR3 protein: CASSPPRGGLGTDTQYF; clone size: NA; V gene: TRBV18; D gene: TRBD2; J gene: TRBJ2-3; CDR3 length: 17
CDR3 DNA: TGTGCCAGCAGCCCGCGGGCGGGGGAGAACACCGGGGAGCTGTTTTTT; CDR3 protein: CASSPRAGENTGELFF; clone size: few; V gene: TRBV12-3/TRBV12-4; D gene: TRBD2; J gene: TRBJ2-2; CDR3 length: 16
CDR3 DNA: TGCAGTGCTCGAGGGGGCCCCCAAAATGAAAAACTGTTTTTT; CDR3 protein: CSARGGPQNEKLFF; clone size: NA; V gene: TRBV20-1; D gene: TRBD1; J gene: TRBJ1-4; CDR3 length: 14
CDR3 DNA: TGTGCCATCAGGGAGGGGAACAATGAGCAGTTCTTC; CDR3 protein: CAIREGNNEQFF; clone size: NA; V gene: TRBV10-3; D gene: NA; J gene: TRBJ2-1; CDR3 length: 12
CDR3 DNA: TGCGCCAGCAGCCAAGGGCCAGGGGCGAGAAGCAATCAGCCCCAGCATTTT; CDR3 protein: CASSQGPGARSNQPQHF; clone size: NA; V gene: TRBV4-1; D gene: NA; J gene: TRBJ1-5; CDR3 length: 17
CDR3 DNA: TGTGCCAGCAGCCCTATGGAGGGACTAGCGGGGGGCCCGACGCTGTATTTT; CDR3 protein: CASSPMEGLAGGPTLYF; clone size: NA; V gene: TRBV14; D gene: TRBD2; J gene: TRBJ2-3; CDR3 length: 17
CDR3 DNA: TGTGCCAGCAGCTTGACTAGCGATGTTGGAGATACGCAGTATTTT; CDR3 protein: CASSLTSDVGDTQYF; clone size: NA; V gene: TRBV5-5; D gene: TRBD2; J gene: TRBJ2-3; CDR3 length: 15
CDR3 DNA: TGTGCCAGCAGCTCCAGGGTGAAATTCGAACATGGCTACACCTTC; CDR3 protein: CASSSRVKFEHGYTF; clone size: NA; V gene: TRBV7-2; D gene: NA; J gene: TRBJ1-2; CDR3 length: 15
CDR3 DNA: TGCGCCAGCAGCTTGGAAGGGACAGGGGTCGGCTACACCTTC; CDR3 protein: CASSLEGTGVGYTF; clone size: NA; V gene: TRBV5-1; D gene: TRBD1; J gene: TRBJ1-2; CDR3 length: 14
CDR3 DNA: TGTGCCAGCAGCTCGAAGGGATCCTATAATTCACCCCTCCACTTT; CDR3 protein: CASSSKGSYNSPLHF; clone size: NA; V gene: TRBV7-3; D gene: NA; J gene: TRBJ1-6; CDR3 length: 15
CDR3 DNA: TGCGCCAGCAGCCAGACTCCCGGGACCTCCTACGAGCAGTACTTC; CDR3 protein: CASSQTPGTSYEQYF; clone size: NA; V gene: TRBV4-1; D gene: NA; J gene: TRBJ2-7; CDR3 length: 15
CDR3 DNA: TGTGCCAGCAACATAAAAAGGGGGCTGCAGTTCTTC; CDR3 protein: CASNIKRGLQFF; clone size: once; V gene: TRBV9; D gene: TRBD1; J gene: TRBJ2-1; CDR3 length: 12
CDR3 DNA: TGCGCCAGCAGCGCCTACAGGGGCTCCCAAGAGACCCAGTACTTC; CDR3 protein: CASSAYRGSQETQYF; clone size: NA; V gene: TRBV5-1; D gene: TRBD1; J gene: TRBJ2-5; CDR3 length: 15
CDR3 DNA: TGTGCCAGCAGTATAGTGAGGGCAGATGTGCAGTATTTT; CDR3 protein: CASSIVRADVQYF; clone size: NA; V gene: TRBV12-3/TRBV12-4; D gene: NA; J gene: TRBJ2-3; CDR3 length: 13
CDR3 DNA: TGCGCCAGCAGCTTAACCGCGATGAGGGGGCGCTATACTGAAGCTTTCTTT; CDR3 protein: CASSLTAMRGRYTEAFF; clone size: NA; V gene: TRBV5-1; D gene: TRBD1; J gene: TRBJ1-1; CDR3 length: 17
CDR3 DNA: TGTGCCAGCAGTTTCCCTGGGGGCGCTACACTCAATGAGCAGTTCTTC; CDR3 protein: CASSFPGGATLNEQFF; clone size: NA; V gene: TRBV28; D gene: NA; J gene: TRBJ2-1; CDR3 length: 16
CDR3 DNA: TGTGCCAGCAGAAAGGGACTTAACAATGAGCAGTACTTC; CDR3 protein: CASRKGLNNEQYF; clone size: few; V gene: TRBV2; D gene: NA; J gene: TRBJ2-5; CDR3 length: 13
CDR3 DNA: TGCAGTGCTGCCCCCGGAGGTACTAACTATGGCTACACCTTC; CDR3 protein: CSAAPGGTNYGYTF; clone size: NA; V gene: TRBV20-1; D gene: NA; J gene: TRBJ1-2; CDR3 length: 14
CDR3 DNA: TGCGCCAGCAGTGAGGGACTAGCGGAATTTCAAGAGACCCAGTACTTC; CDR3 protein: CASSEGLAEFQETQYF; clone size: few; V gene: TRBV10-1; D gene: TRBD2; J gene: TRBJ2-5; CDR3 length: 16
CDR3 DNA: TGTGCCAGCAGCCAGGCGACTAGCGGGCACACAGATACGCAGTATTTT; CDR3 protein: CASSQATSGHTDTQYF; clone size: NA; V gene: TRBV4-2; D gene: TRBD2; J gene: TRBJ2-3; CDR3 length: 16